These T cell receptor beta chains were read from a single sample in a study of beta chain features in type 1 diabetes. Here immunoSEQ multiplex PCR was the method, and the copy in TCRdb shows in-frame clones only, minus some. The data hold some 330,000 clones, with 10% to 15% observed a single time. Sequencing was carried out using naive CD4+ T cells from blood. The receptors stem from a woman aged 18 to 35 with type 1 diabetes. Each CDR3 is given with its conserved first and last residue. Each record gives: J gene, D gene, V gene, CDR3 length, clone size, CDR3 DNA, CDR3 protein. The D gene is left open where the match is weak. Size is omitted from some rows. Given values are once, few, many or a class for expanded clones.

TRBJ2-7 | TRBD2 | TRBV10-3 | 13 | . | TGTGCCATCAGTGGAGCGGGAGTATACGAGCAGTACTTC | CAISGAGVYEQYF
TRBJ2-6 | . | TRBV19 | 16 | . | TGTGCCAGTAGTATCGGGATGTCCGCTGGGGCCAACGTCCTGACTTTC | CASSIGMSAGANVLTF
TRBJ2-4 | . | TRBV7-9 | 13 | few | TGTGCCAGCAGCTTAGGGACTCAAAACATTCAGTACTTC | CASSLGTQNIQYF
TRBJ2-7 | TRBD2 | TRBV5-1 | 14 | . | TGCGCCAGCAGCCGACTAGCGGACTCCTACGAGCAGTACTTC | CASSRLADSYEQYF
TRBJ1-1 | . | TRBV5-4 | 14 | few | TGTGCCAGCACCCGGGGGGATTTTGTTTCTGAAGCTTTCTTT | CASTRGDFVSEAFF
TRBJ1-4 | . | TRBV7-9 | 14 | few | TGTGCCAGCAGCCCGGGACAACTAAATGAAAAACTGTTTTTT | CASSPGQLNEKLFF
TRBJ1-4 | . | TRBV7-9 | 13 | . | TGTGCCAGCAGCTTAGCGACGGGGGAAAAACTGTTTTTT | CASSLATGEKLFF
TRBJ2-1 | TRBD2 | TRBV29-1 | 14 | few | TGCAGCGTTGTTGGCAGCGGGAGGAAAAATGAGCAGTTCTTC | CSVVGSGRKNEQFF
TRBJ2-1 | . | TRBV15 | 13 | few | TGTGCCACCAGCAGGAGGGATGTGGCAGAGCAGTTCTTC | CATSRRDVAEQFF
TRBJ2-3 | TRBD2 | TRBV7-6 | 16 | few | TGTGCCAGCAGCCATAGACTAGCGCGGGACGCAGATACGCAGTATTTT | CASSHRLARDADTQYF
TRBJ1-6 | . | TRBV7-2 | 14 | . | TGTGCCAGCAGCTTAGCCAGGACTGATTCACCCCTCCACTTT | CASSLARTDSPLHF
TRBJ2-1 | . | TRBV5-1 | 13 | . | TGCGCCAGCAGCTTAGGCGGCTACAATGAGCAGTTCTTC | CASSLGGYNEQFF
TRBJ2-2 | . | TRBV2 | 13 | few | TGTGCCAGTCAGCCGGGGGTGGGCGGGGAGCTGTTTTTT | CASQPGVGGELFF
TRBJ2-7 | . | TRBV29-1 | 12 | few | TGCAGCGTTGAGAACCCGCCCGGCGAGCAGTACTTC | CSVENPPGEQYF
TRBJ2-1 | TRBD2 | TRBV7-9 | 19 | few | TGTGCCAGCAGCTTAGCACTTTCCCCTCCGGCGCTAGCGGACAATGAGCAGTTCTTC | CASSLALSPPALADNEQFF
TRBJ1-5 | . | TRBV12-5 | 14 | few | TGTGCTAGTGCCACAGGAGATAGCAATCAGCCCCAGCATTTT | CASATGDSNQPQHF
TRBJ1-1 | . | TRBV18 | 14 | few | TGTGCCAGCTCACCAAGAACAGCTGAATTTGTAGCTTTCTTT | CASSPRTAEFVAFF
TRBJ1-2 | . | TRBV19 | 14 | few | TGTGCCAGTAGTATCGGGGTGGCGGGCTATGGCTACACCTTC | CASSIGVAGYGYTF
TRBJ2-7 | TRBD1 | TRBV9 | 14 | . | TGTGCCAGCAGCGTAGGGGACAGGGTCCTCGAGCAGTACTTC | CASSVGDRVLEQYF
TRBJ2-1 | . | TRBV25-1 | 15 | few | TGTGCCAGCAGTGATCCCTGGGGCCCACACAATGAGCAGTTCTTC | CASSDPWGPHNEQFF
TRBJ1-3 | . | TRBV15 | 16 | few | TGTGCCACCAGCAGAGCCCCTCTCGGGTCTGGAAACACCATATATTTT | CATSRAPLGSGNTIYF
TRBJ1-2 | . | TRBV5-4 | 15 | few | TGTGCCAGCAGCTTGGACGGGTACCCCAACTATGGCTACACCTTC | CASSLDGYPNYGYTF
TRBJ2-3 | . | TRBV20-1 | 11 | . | TGCAGTGCTGGAGCTGTGGATACGCAGTATTTT | CSAGAVDTQYF
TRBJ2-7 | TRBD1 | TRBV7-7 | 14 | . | TGTGCTAGCAGCGTTGGGACAGGGGGCTACGAGCAGTACTTC | CASSVGTGGYEQYF
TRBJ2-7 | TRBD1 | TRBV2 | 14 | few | TGTGCCAGATCACCGGGACAGGGAACCTCCGAGCAGTACTTC | CARSPGQGTSEQYF
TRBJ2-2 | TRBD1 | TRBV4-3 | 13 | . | TGCGCCAGCAGCCCCTCGGGACAGGGGATGATGTTTTTT | CASSPSGQGMMFF
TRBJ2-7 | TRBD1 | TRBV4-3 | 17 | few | TGCGCCAGCAGCCAAGATGCAGGACAGGGGACGGCCTACGAGCAGTACTTC | CASSQDAGQGTAYEQYF
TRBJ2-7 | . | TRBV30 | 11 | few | TGTGCCTGGAGTGCTACTAGCGAGCAGTACTTC | CAWSATSEQYF
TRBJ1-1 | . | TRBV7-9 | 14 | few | TGTGCCAGCAGCTCGTTGACGGGGAACACTGAAGCTTTCTTT | CASSSLTGNTEAFF
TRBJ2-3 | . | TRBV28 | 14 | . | TGTGCCAGCAGTCCCCCGGGACTCCGAGATACGCAGTATTTT | CASSPPGLRDTQYF
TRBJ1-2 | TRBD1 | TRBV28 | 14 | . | TGTGCCAGCAGCCCAGGGGGCGCTAACTATGGCTACACCTTC | CASSPGGANYGYTF
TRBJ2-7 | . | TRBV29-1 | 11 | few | TGCAGCGCGACACTCTCCTACGAGCAGTACTTC | CSATLSYEQYF
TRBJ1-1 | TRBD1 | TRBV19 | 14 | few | TGTGCCAGTAGGAGAGACAGGGTGAACACTGAAGCTTTCTTT | CASRRDRVNTEAFF
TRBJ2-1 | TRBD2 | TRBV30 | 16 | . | TGTGCCTGGAGTGGGACTAGCGGGAGCTCCTACAATGAGCAGTTCTTC | CAWSGTSGSSYNEQFF
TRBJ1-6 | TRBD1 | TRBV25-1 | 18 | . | TGTGCCAGCAGTGACACACCGGGACAGGGGAGCGTCGATTCACCCCTCCACTTT | CASSDTPGQGSVDSPLHF
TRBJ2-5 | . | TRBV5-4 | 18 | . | TGTGCCAGCAGCTTGGGCGGAAAGGGGCTCTTCTGGCAAGAGACCCAGTACTTC | CASSLGGKGLFWQETQYF
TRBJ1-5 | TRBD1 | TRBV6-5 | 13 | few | TGTGCCAGCGCAGACAGGGAGGAGCAGCCCCAGCATTTT | CASADREEQPQHF
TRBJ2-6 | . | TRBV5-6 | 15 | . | TGTGCCAGCAGCACGGTGGTGGTGGGGGCCAACGTCCTGACTTTC | CASSTVVVGANVLTF
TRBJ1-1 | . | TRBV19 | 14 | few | TGTGCCAGTACCCCCCGTCCGGAGTACACTGAAGCTTTCTTT | CASTPRPEYTEAFF
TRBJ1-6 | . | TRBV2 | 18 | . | TGTGCCAGCAAAGTAGACAGCGGGGGATTGACCTATAATTCACCCCTCCACTTT | CASKVDSGGLTYNSPLHF
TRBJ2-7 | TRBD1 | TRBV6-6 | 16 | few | TGTGCCAGCAGTGGTCTGGGACAGGTAAACTCCTACGAGCAGTACTTC | CASSGLGQVNSYEQYF
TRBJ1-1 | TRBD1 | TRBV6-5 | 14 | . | TGTGCCAGCAGGCAGGGACAGCGGGACACTGAAGCTTTCTTT | CASRQGQRDTEAFF
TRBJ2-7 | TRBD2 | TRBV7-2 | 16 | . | TGTGCCAGCAGCTTAGCGGGGACTAGCGGGACCTACGAGCAGTACTTC | CASSLAGTSGTYEQYF
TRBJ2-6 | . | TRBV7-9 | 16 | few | TGTGCCAGCAGAACCGTAGGGGCGGCTGGGGCCAACGTCCTGACTTTC | CASRTVGAAGANVLTF
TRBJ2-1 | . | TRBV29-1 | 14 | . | TGCAGCGTTGGGACGGGAGCGGCCGGCGATGAGCAGTTCTTC | CSVGTGAAGDEQFF